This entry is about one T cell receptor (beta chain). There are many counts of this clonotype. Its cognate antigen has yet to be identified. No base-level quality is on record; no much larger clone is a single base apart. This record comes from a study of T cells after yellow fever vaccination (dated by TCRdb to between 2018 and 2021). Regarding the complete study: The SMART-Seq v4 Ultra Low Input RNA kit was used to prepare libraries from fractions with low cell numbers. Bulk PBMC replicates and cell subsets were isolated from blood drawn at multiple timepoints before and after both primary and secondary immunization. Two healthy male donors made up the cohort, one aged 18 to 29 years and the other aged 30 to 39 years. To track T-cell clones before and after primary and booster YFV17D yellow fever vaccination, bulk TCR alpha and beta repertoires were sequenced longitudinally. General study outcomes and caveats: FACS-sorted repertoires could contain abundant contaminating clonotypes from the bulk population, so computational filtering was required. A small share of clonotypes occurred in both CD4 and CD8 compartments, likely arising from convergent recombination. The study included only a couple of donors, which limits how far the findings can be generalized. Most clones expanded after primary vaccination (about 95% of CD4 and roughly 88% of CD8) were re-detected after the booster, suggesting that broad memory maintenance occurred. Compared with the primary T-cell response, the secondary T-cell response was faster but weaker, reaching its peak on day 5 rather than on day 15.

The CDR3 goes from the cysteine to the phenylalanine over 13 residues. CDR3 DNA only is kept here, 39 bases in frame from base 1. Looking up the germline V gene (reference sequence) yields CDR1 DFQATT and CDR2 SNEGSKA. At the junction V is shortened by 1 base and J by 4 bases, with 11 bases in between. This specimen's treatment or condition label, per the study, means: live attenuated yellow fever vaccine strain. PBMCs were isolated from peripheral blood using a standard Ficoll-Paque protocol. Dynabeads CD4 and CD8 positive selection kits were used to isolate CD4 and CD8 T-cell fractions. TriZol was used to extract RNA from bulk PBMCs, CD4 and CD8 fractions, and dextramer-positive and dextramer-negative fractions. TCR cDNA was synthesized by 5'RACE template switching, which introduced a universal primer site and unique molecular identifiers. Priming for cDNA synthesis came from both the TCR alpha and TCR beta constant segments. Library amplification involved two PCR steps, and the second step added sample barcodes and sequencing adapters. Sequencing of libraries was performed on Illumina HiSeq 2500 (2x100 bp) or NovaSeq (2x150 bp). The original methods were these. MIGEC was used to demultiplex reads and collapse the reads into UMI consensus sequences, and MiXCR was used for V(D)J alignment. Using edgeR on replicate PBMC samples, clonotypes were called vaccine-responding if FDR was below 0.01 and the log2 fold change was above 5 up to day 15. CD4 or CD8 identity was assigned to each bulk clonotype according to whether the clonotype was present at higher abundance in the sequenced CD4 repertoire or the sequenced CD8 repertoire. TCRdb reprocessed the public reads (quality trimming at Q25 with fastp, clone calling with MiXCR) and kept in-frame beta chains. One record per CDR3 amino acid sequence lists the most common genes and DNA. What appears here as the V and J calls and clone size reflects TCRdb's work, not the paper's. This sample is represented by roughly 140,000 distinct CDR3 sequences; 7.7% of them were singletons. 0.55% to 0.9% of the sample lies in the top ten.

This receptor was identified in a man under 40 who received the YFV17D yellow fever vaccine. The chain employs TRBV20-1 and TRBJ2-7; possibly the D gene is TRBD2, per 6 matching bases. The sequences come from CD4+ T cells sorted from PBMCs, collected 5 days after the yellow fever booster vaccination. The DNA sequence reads TGCAGTGCTAGAGCGGGAGACCCTTACGAGCAGTACTTC. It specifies CSARAGDPYEQYF.